The T cell receptor beta chain described here comes from a study of blood T cell repertoires in COVID-19. Overall study context: COVID-19 samples collected from the United States, Italy and Spain covered acute and convalescent phases.

The CDR3 covers 12 residues. The germline CDR1 and CDR2 sequences are SGHRS and YFSETQ. Using immunoSEQ multiplex PCR, the repertoire was profiled, and TCRdb retains in-frame clones only, with some absent. The data hold about 230,000 clones, with 80% to 90% observed a single time. Comments on this clone: Sequence at one end of the junction differs from germline and may be a read error.

The specimen was peripheral blood. V gene TRBV5-1 combines with J gene TRBJ1-4; possible D gene TRBD1, 6 bases. This receptor was obtained from a middle-aged woman who had recovered from COVID-19. The CDR3 bases are TGCGCCAGCAGACAACCGGGACAACAAATGCATTTT. This translates into CASRQPGQQMHF.